This is a list of T cell receptor beta chains from one sample in a study of human T cells and chemical hapten exposure. TCRdb processed the RACE reads anew with MiXCR; each CDR3 protein has one entry. The sample yields nearly 350,000 distinct CDR3 sequences, approximately 6.3% seen once. This sample comprised whole blood, obtained in connection with sensitization to the hapten diphenylcyclopropenone (DPC). These receptors were collected from a woman between 18 and 30 years old with alopecia areata. Some clones in this sample may be carry-over from other donors' samples. Both conserved end residues are trimmed from each CDR3. The order of the fields is V gene, J gene, clone size, CDR3 protein. For some rows the clone size is stated as once, few or many, or as a class when expanded; others skip it.

>TRBV29-1|TRBJ2-5|.
SVEAAGGPSGTQY
>TRBV3-1|TRBJ1-2|many
ASSQDRQAYYGYT
>TRBV20-1|TRBJ2-3|few
SARLAKAEY
>TRBV29-1|TRBJ2-7|few
SVELGKREQY
>TRBV3-1|TRBJ1-4|many
ASSHNNRGMKLF
>TRBV21-1|TRBJ1-5|few
ASSSGTGSHSNQPQH
>TRBV7-9|TRBJ1-3|.
ASSVPGNPPQDRISGNTIY
>TRBV29-1|TRBJ1-2|few
SVGDYDGVYGGYT
>TRBV6-1|TRBJ1-1|few
ASSESAGQGYTEAF
>TRBV28|TRBJ2-5|.
ASIGGTQETQY
>TRBV12-3/TRBV12-4|TRBJ1-6|few
ASSRTGGNSPLH
>TRBV20-1|TRBJ1-3|.
SARDSGRSSGNTIY
>TRBV6-2/TRBV6-3|TRBJ2-5|many
ASSYDAETSWGRETQY
>TRBV2|TRBJ2-1|.
ASMEVALAYNEQF
>TRBV5-1|TRBJ1-5|many
ASSLTGQGDQPQH
>TRBV3-1|TRBJ2-7|.
ASSHSFRGSGQY
>TRBV5-1|TRBJ1-2|.
ASLTGDGYT
>TRBV12-3/TRBV12-4|TRBJ1-6|few
ASKMSQGSSPLH
>TRBV12-3/TRBV12-4|TRBJ2-7|many
ASSAGTLLY
>TRBV5-6|TRBJ1-6|many
ASRGLGARFDSPLH
>TRBV6-6|TRBJ1-4|.
ASSDGLGGSEKLF
>TRBV11-2|TRBJ1-2|few
ASSLGPGTGASWGYT
>TRBV12-3/TRBV12-4|TRBJ1-1|.
ASSPMDRATEAF
>TRBV5-6|TRBJ1-6|few
ASSLWHGGNSPLH
>TRBV20-1|TRBJ2-7|.
SASVLYSYEQY
>TRBV7-8|TRBJ2-4|.
ASSLAPGHSLKNIQY
>TRBV7-9|TRBJ1-2|.
ASSLAGVSNYGYT
>TRBV7-2|TRBJ2-1|many
ASSPPRGVSYNEQF
>TRBV6-2/TRBV6-3|TRBJ1-1|many
ASSYGDAGGAEAF
>TRBV7-2|TRBJ2-3|many
ASSSQTVSTDTQY
>TRBV11-2|TRBJ2-3|many
ASSLTGLAGGQDTQY
>TRBV5-4|TRBJ1-6|few
ASSLSGQQSPLH
>TRBV19|TRBJ2-5|few
ASSPSGGGDPETQY
>TRBV20-1|TRBJ1-4|once
SARSPVGEKLF
>TRBV11-2|TRBJ2-5|.
ASSPRLSTGTGKGTQY
>TRBV4-2|TRBJ1-5|few
ASSLYGQESNQPQH
>TRBV12-3/TRBV12-4|TRBJ1-2|many
ASSAPGGAYGYT
>TRBV20-1|TRBJ1-2|many
SASVVTGANYGYT
>TRBV19|TRBJ2-1|.
ASSIAKAGTLLYNEQF
>TRBV6-5|TRBJ2-6|.
ASSYSQGTASGANVLT
>TRBV29-1|TRBJ1-3|.
SAIKQGNTIY
>TRBV5-6|TRBJ2-7|.
ASSPPGSSYEQY
>TRBV7-9|TRBJ2-1|.
ASSFGGSGVNEQF
>TRBV28|TRBJ2-7|many
ASRRTGGSYEQY
>TRBV28|TRBJ1-2|many
ASSSLNGYT
>TRBV6-4|TRBJ2-3|.
ASSPQGGSTDTQY
>TRBV18|TRBJ2-3|few
ASSPLVRGHADTQY